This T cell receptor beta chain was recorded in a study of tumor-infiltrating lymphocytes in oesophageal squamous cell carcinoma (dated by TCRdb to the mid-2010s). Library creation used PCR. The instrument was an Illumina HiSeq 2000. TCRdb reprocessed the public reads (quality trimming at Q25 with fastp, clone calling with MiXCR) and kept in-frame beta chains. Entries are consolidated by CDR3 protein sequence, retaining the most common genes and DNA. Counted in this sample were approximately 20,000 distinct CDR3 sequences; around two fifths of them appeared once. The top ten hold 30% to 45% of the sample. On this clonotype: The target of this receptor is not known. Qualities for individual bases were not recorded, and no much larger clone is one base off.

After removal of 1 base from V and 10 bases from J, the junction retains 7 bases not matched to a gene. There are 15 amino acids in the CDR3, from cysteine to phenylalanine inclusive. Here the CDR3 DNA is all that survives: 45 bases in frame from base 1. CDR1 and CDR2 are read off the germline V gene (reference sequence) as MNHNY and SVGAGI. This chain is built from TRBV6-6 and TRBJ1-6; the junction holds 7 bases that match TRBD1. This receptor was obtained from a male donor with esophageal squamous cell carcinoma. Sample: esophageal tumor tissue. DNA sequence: TGTGCCAGCAGTTACTGGACAGGAAGGTTCTCACCCCTCCACTTT. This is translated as CASSYWTGRFSPLHF.